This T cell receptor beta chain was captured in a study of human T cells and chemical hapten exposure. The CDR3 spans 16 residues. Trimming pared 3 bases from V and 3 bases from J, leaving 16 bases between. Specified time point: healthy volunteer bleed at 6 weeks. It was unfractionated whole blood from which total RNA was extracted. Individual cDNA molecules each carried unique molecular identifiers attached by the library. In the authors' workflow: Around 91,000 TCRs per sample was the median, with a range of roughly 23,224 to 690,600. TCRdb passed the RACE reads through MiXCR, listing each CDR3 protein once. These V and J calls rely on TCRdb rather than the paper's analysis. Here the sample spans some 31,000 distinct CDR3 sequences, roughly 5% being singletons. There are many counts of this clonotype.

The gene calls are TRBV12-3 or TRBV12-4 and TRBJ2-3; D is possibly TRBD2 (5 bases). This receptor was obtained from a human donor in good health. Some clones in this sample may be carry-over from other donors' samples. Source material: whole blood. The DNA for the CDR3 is TGTGCCAGCAGTTTGGTAAAATCTGAGGGAACAGATACGCAGTATTTT. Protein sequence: CASSLVKSEGTDTQYF.